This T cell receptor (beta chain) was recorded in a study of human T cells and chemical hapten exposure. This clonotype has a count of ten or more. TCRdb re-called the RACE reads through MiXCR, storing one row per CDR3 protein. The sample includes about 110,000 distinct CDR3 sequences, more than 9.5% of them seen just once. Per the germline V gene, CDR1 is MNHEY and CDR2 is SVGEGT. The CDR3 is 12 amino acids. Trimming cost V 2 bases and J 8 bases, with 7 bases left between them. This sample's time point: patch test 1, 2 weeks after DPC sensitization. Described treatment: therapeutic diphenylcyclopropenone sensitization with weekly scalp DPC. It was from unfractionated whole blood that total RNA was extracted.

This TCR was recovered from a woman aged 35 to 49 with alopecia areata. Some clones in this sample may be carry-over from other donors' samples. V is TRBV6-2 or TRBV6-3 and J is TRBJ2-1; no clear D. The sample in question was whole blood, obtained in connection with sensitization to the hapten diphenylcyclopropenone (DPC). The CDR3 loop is CASSYVSDEQFF. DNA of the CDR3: TGTGCCAGCAGTTACGTTTCGGATGAGCAGTTCTTC.